This T cell receptor (beta chain) derives from a study of human T cells and chemical hapten exposure. Documented time point: pre-sensitization, week 0. The sample's treatment: therapeutic diphenylcyclopropenone sensitization with weekly scalp DPC. Study results and caveats: In comparison with controls, expanded TCRs gave rise to a significantly larger number of large CDR3 similarity clusters. Patch test score tracked positively with PT1 expanded TCR counts.

The CDR3 is 16 residues long. Trimming shortened V by 5 bases and J by 3 bases, and 20 bases separated the two germline ends. Germline V gene data show CDR1 as MNHEY and CDR2 as SMNVEV (reference sequence). Regarding this clonotype: Its target is not known.

Within the library, unique molecular identifiers were attached to each individual cDNA molecule. MiXCR, applied by TCRdb to the RACE reads, yields one record per CDR3 protein. The sample includes about 260,000 distinct CDR3 sequences, around 9.3% of them seen just once. This sample comprised whole blood, obtained in connection with sensitization to the hapten diphenylcyclopropenone (DPC). This rearrangement joins TRBV27 to TRBJ2-7; D call uncertain. This TCR came from a woman between 40 and 50 years old with alopecia areata. Some clones in this sample may be carry-over from other donors' samples. The CDR3 DNA is TGTGCCAGCAGTACCCAACTAAACTCAAAGAACTACGAGCAGTACTTC. Its protein product is CASSTQLNSKNYEQYF.